These 3 T cell receptor beta chains were all obtained from the same sample, sequenced in a study of CD8+ T cells in alopecia areata. Sorting of CD4+ cells into CD25+CD127- cells (for four to six patients) was performed. RNA was isolated and reverse transcribed to cDNA, the sequencing template. Data came from immunoSEQ multiplex PCR; TCRdb stores just in-frame clones and leaves some out. Here the sample spans approximately 40,000 clones, 45% to 65% being singletons. Sequencing was performed on CD4+ Tregs sorted from blood. Receptors were obtained from a human donor with alopecia areata.

In this sample, this clone turned up a few times. The chain links TRBV5-1 to TRBJ2-1; no firm D call. V lost 4 bases and J lost 6, with 8 bases in between. This CDR3 has 12 residues. Germline V gene lookup returns CDR1 SGHRS and CDR2 YFSETQ. CDR3 protein: CASSLMINEQFF. CDR3 nucleotide sequence: TGCGCCAGCAGCCTGATGATCAATGAGCAGTTCTTC.

The V call is TRBV5-1, the J call TRBJ1-6, with 9 bases matching TRBD1. This CDR3 spans 14 amino acids. The germline V gene encodes CDR1 SGHRS and CDR2 YFSETQ. V dropped 1 base and J dropped 8; count of bases not matched to a gene: 1. CDR3 bases: TGCGCCAGCAGCTTGACAGGGGGCGATTCACCCCTCCACTTT. Its translation is CASSLTGGDSPLHF.

This clone occurred once. The chain joins TRBV7-2 to TRBJ2-1, with 10 bases aligning to TRBD1. CDR1 and CDR2 from the germline V gene are SGHTA and FQGNSA. The CDR3 runs to 15 residues. Unmatched junction bases numbered 5, after V lost 5 bases and J lost 4 bases. CDR3 sequence: CASSADRGDYNEQFF. The CDR3 nucleotides read TGTGCCAGCAGCGCGGACAGGGGGGATTACAATGAGCAGTTCTTC.